This T cell receptor (beta chain) was documented in a study of T cell changes during pregnancy in multiple sclerosis. Produced via immunoSEQ multiplex PCR; TCRdb's table is partial and in-frame only. This sample has tens of thousands of clones; roughly nine tenths occur once, and the top ten carry about 0.3%. CDR1 is LNHDA, CDR2 SQIVND, per germline (reference sequence). Between the trimmed V and J ends, which lost 6 bases and 5 bases, there was a span of 16 bases. This CDR3 comprises 14 residues. This TCR derives from a female donor in good health, enrolled as a control in a pregnancy study. This chain links TRBV19 with TRBJ1-2; the D is unclear. The sample was CD4+ T cells from peripheral blood mononuclear cells, taken in the third trimester of pregnancy. The DNA for the CDR3 is TGTGCCAGTAGAGGAGCCGCCTTAGGTTATGGCTACACCTTC. Translating gives CASRGAALGYGYTF. Full variable domain (rest looked up from reference TRBV19 and TRBJ1-2): DGGITQSPKYLFRKEGQNVTLSCEQNLNHDAMYWYRQDPGQGLRLIYYSQIVNDFQKGDIAEGYSVSREKKESFPLTVTSAQKNPTAFYLCASRGAALGYGYTFGSGTRLTVV.